This entry lists 3 T cell receptor beta chains sequenced from one sample in a study of shared clonotypes between healthy human individuals. Only in-frame clones appear in the TCRdb table, and some are missing; sequencing was by immunoSEQ multiplex PCR. The sample contains some 2.1 million clones, roughly 96% of which appear only once. The sample comprised naive CD4+ T cells sorted from blood. The subset is: CD45RA+ positively selected. These receptors were taken from a man younger than 35 in good health.

CDR3 protein: CASSQLPADTQYF. The CDR3 bases are TGCGCCAGCAGCCAGCTGCCGGCAGATACGCAGTATTTT. The chain couples TRBV4-3 to TRBJ2-3, with D hard to call. The V gene's germline CDR1 is LGHNA and CDR2 YSLEER. V was trimmed by 3 bases and J by 4 bases, leaving 8 bases between them. The CDR3 covers 13 residues.

V gene TRBV6-4 combines with J gene TRBJ2-7; D is perhaps TRBD2 (5 bases). The germline gives CDR1 MRHNA, CDR2 SNTAGT. Trimming removed 5 bases at V and 6 bases at J, with 26 bases between. This CDR3 is built from 17 residues. DNA for the CDR3: TGTGCCAGCAGTTCAAGTCGTTCGCGACACGGGGATTCCGAGCAGTACTTC. It encodes CASSSSRSRHGDSEQYF.

This CDR3 reads CASSLTRGTYNEQFF. CDR3 bases: TGTGCCAGCAGCTTAACTCGCGGCACCTACAATGAGCAGTTCTTC. The rearrangement links TRBV7-3 to TRBJ2-1; D uncertain. The CDR3 contains 15 residues. With 0 bases removed from V and 2 bases from J, the gap between germline ends came to 8 bases. Germline CDR1 reads SGHTA; CDR2 reads FQGTGA.